This entry concerns a single T cell receptor beta chain. Its antigen is not known. The V gene's germline CDR1 is DFQATT and CDR2 SNEGSKA (reference sequence). The V gene end was trimmed by 5 bases and the J gene end by 5 bases; junction bases not matched to a gene: 12. The CDR3 sequence is 16 residues long. The data belong to a study of T-cell reconstitution after alpha-beta-depleted transplantation in children. Preparation of the TCRbeta library was carried out with unique molecular identifiers. One entry per CDR3 protein results from TCRdb running MiXCR on the PCR reads. The sample has about 260,000 distinct CDR3 sequences; approximately 8% are singletons. Study-wide findings and caveats: The origin of alpha-beta T cells about two months after transplant was reportedly several hundred expanded graft clones. One year after transplant, T-cell counts and diversity came mostly from newly produced T cells. For some patients, TCRbeta diversity was high at day 60 because of recipient T cells and thymic progenitors that survived.

The gene calls are TRBV20-1 and TRBJ2-7, with 13 bases that match TRBD2. Specimen: PBMCs, mostly from graft donor cells, collected 180 days after TCRalphabeta/CD19-depleted stem cell transplant. This TCR was recovered from a male patient younger than 18 who had a stem cell transplant for acute lymphoblastic leukemia, so the T cells may come from the graft donor. CDR3 nucleotide sequence: TGCAGTGCTTACCGACTAGCGGGGGGCTTGGGGAACGAGCAGTACTTC. Translation: CSAYRLAGGLGNEQYF.